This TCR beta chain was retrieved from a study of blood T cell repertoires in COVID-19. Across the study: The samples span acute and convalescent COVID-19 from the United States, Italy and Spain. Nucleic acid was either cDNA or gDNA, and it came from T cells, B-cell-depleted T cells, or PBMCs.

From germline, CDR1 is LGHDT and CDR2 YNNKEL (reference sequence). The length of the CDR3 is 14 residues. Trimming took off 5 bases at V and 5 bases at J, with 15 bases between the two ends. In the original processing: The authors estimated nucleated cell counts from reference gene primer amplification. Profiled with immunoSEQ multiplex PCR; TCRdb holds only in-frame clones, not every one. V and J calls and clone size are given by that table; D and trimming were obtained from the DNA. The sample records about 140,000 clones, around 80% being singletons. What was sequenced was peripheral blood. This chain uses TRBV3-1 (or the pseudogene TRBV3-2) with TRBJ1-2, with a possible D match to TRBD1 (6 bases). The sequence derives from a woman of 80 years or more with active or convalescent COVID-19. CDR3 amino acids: CASSTKLRGYGYTF. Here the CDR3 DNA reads TGTGCCAGCAGCACTAAACTCAGGGGTTATGGCTACACCTTC.